This TCR beta chain was found in a study of cytomegalovirus exposure and HLA in healthy donors. Germline V gene sequence: CDR1 MNHNS, CDR2 SASEGT. V was pared by 6 bases and J by 3 bases, with 14 bases between. This CDR3 comprises 15 residues. The method was immunoSEQ multiplex PCR; TCRdb's version includes in-frame clones alone and lacks a portion of them. The repertoire holds around 240,000 clones, with roughly 90% as singletons. The gene calls are TRBV6-1 and TRBJ1-4, with D possibly TRBD1 on 5 matching bases. Sequenced material: PBMCs. This receptor was identified in a woman between 18 and 29 years old in good health and CMV-seronegative. Here the CDR3 reads CASRGMWGANEKLFF. The CDR3 nucleotides are TGTGCCAGCAGGGGAATGTGGGGGGCTAATGAAAAACTGTTTTTT.